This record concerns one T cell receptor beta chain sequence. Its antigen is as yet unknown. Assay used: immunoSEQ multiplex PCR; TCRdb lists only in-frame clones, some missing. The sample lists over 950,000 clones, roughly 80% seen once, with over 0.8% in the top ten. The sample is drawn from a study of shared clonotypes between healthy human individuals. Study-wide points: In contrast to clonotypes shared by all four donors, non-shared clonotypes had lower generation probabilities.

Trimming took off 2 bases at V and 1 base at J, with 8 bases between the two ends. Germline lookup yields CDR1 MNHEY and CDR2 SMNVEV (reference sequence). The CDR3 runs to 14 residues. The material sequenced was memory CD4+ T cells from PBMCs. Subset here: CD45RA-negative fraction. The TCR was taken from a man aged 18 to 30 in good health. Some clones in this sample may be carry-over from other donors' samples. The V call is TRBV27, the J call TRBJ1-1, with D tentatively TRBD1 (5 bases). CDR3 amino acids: CASSLRGENTEAFF. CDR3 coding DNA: TGTGCCAGCAGTTTAAGGGGTGAGAACACTGAAGCTTTCTTT.